This T cell receptor beta chain was sequenced in a study of human T cells and chemical hapten exposure. Study summary: Patients received weekly diphenylcyclopropenone doses to the scalp throughout the approximately 25-week study. DPC 0.01% went on the upper back by patch test, with reading at 6 days.

There are 12 residues in the CDR3. V was trimmed by 4 bases and J by 8 bases, leaving 11 bases between them. This clonotype has at least ten counts. What it recognizes is unknown. Time point meaning: patch test 2, 6 weeks after DPC sensitization. Noted treatment: therapeutic diphenylcyclopropenone sensitization with weekly scalp DPC. Drawing of blood took place ahead of applying each patch test. Findings of the study overall: In comparison with controls, expanded TCRs gave rise to a significantly larger number of large CDR3 similarity clusters.

One entry per CDR3 protein, called by TCRdb with MiXCR from the RACE reads. The table lists over 130,000 distinct CDR3 sequences, roughly 12% of them singletons, with under 1.5% in the top ten. This sequence originates from a woman aged 45 to 65 with alopecia areata. Some clones in this sample may be carry-over from other donors' samples. The sequenced sample was whole blood, obtained in connection with sensitization to the hapten diphenylcyclopropenone (DPC). V and J are TRBV12-3 or TRBV12-4 and TRBJ1-2; tentative D call: TRBD1 (5 bases). The chain's CDR3 is CASSSQGFGYTF. DNA of the CDR3: TGTGCCAGCAGTTCTCAGGGCTTCGGCTACACCTTC.